A few counts support the clone carrying this TCR beta chain. Its specificity is unknown. The sample is drawn from a study of PD-1 blockade in classical Hodgkin lymphoma. General study results and limits: Complete responders started with a diversity level that resembled newly diagnosed patients at baseline.

The method was immunoSEQ multiplex PCR; TCRdb's version includes in-frame clones alone and lacks a portion of them. Of over 85,000 clones listed, 75% to 95% are singletons. The time point denotes: cycle 4 day 1 (C4D1), after around six weeks of nivolumab. Every patient experienced relapse after autologous stem cell transplantation, and brentuximab vedotin exposure varied. CDR1 SGHNT and CDR2 YENEEA come from the germline V gene. The CDR3 covers 14 residues. Trimming shortened V by 1 base and J by 7 bases, and 8 bases separated the two germline ends. The sequence came from a human donor with classical Hodgkin lymphoma. This sample comprised peripheral blood mononuclear cells (PBMCs), obtained before the fourth cycle of nivolumab. The chain recombines TRBV11-3 with TRBJ1-6; D not certain. The CDR3 DNA reads as TGTGCCAGCAGCTTAGCCGGGTGGAATTCACCCCTCCACTTT. It specifies CASSLAGWNSPLHF.